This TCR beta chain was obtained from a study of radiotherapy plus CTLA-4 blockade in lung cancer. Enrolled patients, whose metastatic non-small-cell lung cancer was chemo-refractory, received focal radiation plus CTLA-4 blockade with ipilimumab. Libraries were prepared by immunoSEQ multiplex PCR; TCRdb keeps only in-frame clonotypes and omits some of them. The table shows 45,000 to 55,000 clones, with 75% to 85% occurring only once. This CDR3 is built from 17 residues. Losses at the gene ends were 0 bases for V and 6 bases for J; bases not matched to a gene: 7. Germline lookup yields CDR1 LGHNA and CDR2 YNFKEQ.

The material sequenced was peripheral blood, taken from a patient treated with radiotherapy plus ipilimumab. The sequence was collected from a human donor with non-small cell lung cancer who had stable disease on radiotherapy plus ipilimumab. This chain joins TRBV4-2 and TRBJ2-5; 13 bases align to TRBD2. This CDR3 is CASSQDPRTSGRKTQYF. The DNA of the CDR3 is TGTGCCAGCAGCCAAGACCCTCGGACTAGCGGGAGAAAGACCCAGTACTTC.